These 2 T cell receptor beta chains were sequenced from one sample in a study of shared clonotypes between healthy human individuals. This table comes from immunoSEQ multiplex PCR, and its TCRdb copy is limited to in-frame clones, with some not included. The repertoire holds roughly 1,500,000 clones, 98% to 99% seen once, with over 0.3% in the top ten. Sequencing used naive CD4+ T cells sorted from blood. The subset was: CD45RA+ positively selected. These receptors all come from a man aged 25 to 40 in good health.

The rearrangement uses TRBV19 and TRBJ2-1; 14 bases are shared with TRBD2. Unmatched junction bases numbered 10, after V lost 5 bases and J lost 13 bases. CDR3 size: 15 residues. Germline CDR1 reads LNHDA; CDR2 reads SQIVND (reference sequence). This CDR3 reads CASSPGTSGSIIQFF. CDR3 nucleotides: TGTGCCAGTAGTCCGGGGACTAGCGGGAGTATCATACAGTTCTTC. Full variable domain (rest looked up from reference TRBV19 and TRBJ2-1): DGGITQSPKYLFRKEGQNVTLSCEQNLNHDAMYWYRQDPGQGLRLIYYSQIVNDFQKGDIAEGYSVSREKKESFPLTVTSAQKNPTAFYLCASSPGTSGSIIQFFGPGTRLTVL.

This chain links TRBV6-1 with TRBJ2-3; no firm D call. The germline V gene encodes CDR1 MNHNS and CDR2 SASEGT. Trimming stripped 2 bases from V and 0 bases from J, with 9 bases between. The CDR3 sequence is 15 residues long. The CDR3 DNA sequence: TGTGCCAGCAGTGAATCAGTAACTAGCACAGATACGCAGTATTTT. It translates to CASSESVTSTDTQYF.